A single sample gave rise to the 30 T cell receptor beta chains below, sequenced in a study of identical twins. TCRdb analysed the 5' RACE reads with MiXCR anew, one entry per CDR3 protein. The sample shows about 220,000 distinct CDR3 sequences, 7% to 8.5% of them seen only once. The same data also contributed to another study, on yellow fever vaccine responses in identical twins.

The sample consisted of CD8+ T cells sorted from blood. The receptor source for this set is a woman aged 18-29 years in good health.

This clonotype has a handful of counts. The chain links TRBV6-1 to TRBJ1-2; D possibly corresponds to TRBD1 (5 bases). The V end lost 5 bases, the J end lost 8 bases, and 18 bases lay between the germline ends. The CDR3 has 14 residues. Germline V gene data show CDR1 as MNHNS and CDR2 as SASEGT. CDR3 in amino acids: CASSPSGGLEGYTF. The DNA of the CDR3 is TGTGCCAGCAGTCCCAGTGGGGGGTTAGAGGGCTACACCTTC.

The chain uses TRBV20-1 and TRBJ2-5; D ambiguous. Trimming removed 6 bases at V and 3 bases at J, with 11 bases between. There are 12 residues in the CDR3. CDR1 is DFQATT, CDR2 SNEGSKA, per germline (reference sequence). This chain's CDR3 is CSAQPGEETQYF. CDR3 sequence (DNA): TGCAGTGCCCAGCCTGGGGAAGAGACCCAGTACTTC.

This clonotype has ten or more counts. The chain has TRBV4-1 and TRBJ2-1; D tentatively reads TRBD1 or TRBD2 (5 bases each). Trimming took off 2 bases at V and 0 bases at J, with 14 bases between the two ends. Germline V gives CDR1 MGHRA, CDR2 YSYEKL. This CDR3 spans 17 amino acids. CDR3 residues: CASSQSTGRSSYNEQFF. As DNA, the CDR3 is TGCGCCAGCAGCCAATCGACGGGACGTAGCTCCTACAATGAGCAGTTCTTC.

This clonotype came up many times. V is TRBV12-3 or TRBV12-4 and J is TRBJ2-1, with TRBD2 matching 11 bases. This CDR3 has 15 amino acids. V shed 3 bases and J 10 bases; nucleotides not matched to a gene: 8. This CDR3 reads CASSFLAGGLGEQFF. CDR3 nucleotide sequence: TGTGCCAGCAGTTTTCTAGCGGGGGGCCTCGGGGAGCAGTTCTTC.

In its sample, this clonotype was seen a few times. A read error may account for a junction end that differs from germline. This chain connects TRBV20-1 to TRBJ1-6; 7 nucleotides align to TRBD1. The V gene's germline CDR1 is DFQATT and CDR2 SNEGSKA (reference sequence). The CDR3 sequence is 18 residues long. The CDR3 coding sequence is TGCTGTGCTAGAGATTACCAGACAGGGAGCTCCTATAATTCACCCCTCCACTTT. It is translated as CCARDYQTGSSYNSPLHF.

This clonotype showed up just a few times. The CDR3 sequence: CASSRSGGSYNEQFF. CDR3 bases: TGCGCCAGCAGCCGTTCAGGAGGTTCCTACAATGAGCAGTTCTTC. This chain connects TRBV4-1 to TRBJ2-1; a weak D match, TRBD2 (5 bases). This CDR3 contains 15 residues. The germline V gene has CDR1 MGHRA and CDR2 YSYEKL. Trimming removed 4 bases from V and 1 base from J, with 11 bases in between.

The chain uses TRBV4-1 and TRBJ2-5, with 16 bases matching TRBD2. The ends lost 3 bases at V and 5 bases at J; junction bases unmatched: 6. The length of the CDR3 is 17 residues. From germline, CDR1 is MGHRA and CDR2 YSYEKL. DNA of the CDR3: TGCGCCAGCAGCCAGGGGACTAGCGGGAGGGCCGTGGAGACCCAGTACTTC. Protein: CASSQGTSGRAVETQYF.

This clonotype has a count of ten or more. The chain combines TRBV20-1 with TRBJ1-4; 7 bases map to TRBD1. This CDR3 has 15 amino acids. Trimming cost V 3 bases and J 0 bases; bases outside gene matches: 4. Germline V CDR1 and CDR2: DFQATT, SNEGSKA (reference sequence). The CDR3 loop reads CSARADRTTNEKLFF. Here the CDR3 DNA reads TGCAGTGCTAGGGCGGACAGGACAACTAATGAAAAACTGTTTTTT.

This clonotype was picked up many times. The chain carries TRBV7-9 and TRBJ1-1; D is uncertain. The CDR3 spans 15 residues. Germline loops: CDR1 SEHNR, CDR2 FQNEAQ (reference sequence). V lost 1 base, J lost 1 base, and 10 bases lay in between. The CDR3 loop is CASSLEVGSNTEAFF. The CDR3 region has the DNA TGTGCCAGCAGCTTAGAAGTGGGGTCGAACACTGAAGCTTTCTTT. The variable domain in full, completed from reference TRBV7-9 and TRBJ1-1, reads DTGVSQNPRHKITKRGQNVTFRCDPISEHNRLYWYRQTLGQGPEFLTYFQNEAQLEKSRLLSDRFSAERPKGSFSTLEIQRTEQGDSAMYLCASSLEVGSNTEAFFGQGTRLTVV.

This clonotype was seen only a few times. The chain employs TRBV29-1 and TRBJ1-2; 7 bases map to TRBD1. The CDR3 consists of 14 residues. Germline CDR1 reads SQVTM; CDR2 reads ANQGSEA. V dropped 5 bases and J dropped 4; count of bases not matched to a gene: 10. CDR3 protein: CSVQGGGRGYGYTF. As DNA, the CDR3 is TGCAGCGTTCAAGGAGGGGGCCGGGGCTATGGCTACACCTTC.

This clonotype has at least ten counts. The V call is TRBV7-7, the J call TRBJ2-2; D is unclear. Trimming took off 5 bases at V and 4 bases at J, with 8 bases between the two ends. The CDR3 length is 13 residues. CDR1 and CDR2 from the germline V gene are SSHAT and FNYEAQ (reference sequence). The CDR3: CASSPIPTGELFF. In DNA, the CDR3 is TGTGCCAGCAGCCCAATCCCCACCGGGGAGCTGTTTTTT.

This clonotype occurred many times. V gene TRBV29-1 combines with J gene TRBJ2-1, with 14 bases matching TRBD2. J gave up 3 bases and V 7 bases, and 8 bases lay outside the gene matches. This CDR3 contains 16 residues. Germline V gene sequence: CDR1 SQVTM, CDR2 ANQGSEA. The CDR3 sequence: CSGWGLAGASYNEQFF. The DNA of the CDR3 is TGCAGCGGATGGGGACTAGCGGGAGCAAGCTACAATGAGCAGTTCTTC.

The V call is TRBV7-8, the J call TRBJ2-1; D possibly corresponds to TRBD2 (6 bases). Trimming stripped 1 base from V and 8 bases from J, with 15 bases between. The CDR3 length is 15 residues. Germline assignment: CDR1 SGHVS and CDR2 FQNEAQ. The CDR3 DNA is TGTGCCAGCAGCTTAGTCGCGGGATCCTCCTATGAGCAGTTCTTC. Translated: CASSLVAGSSYEQFF.

This clonotype occurred a few times. The chain recombines TRBV5-1 with TRBJ2-3, with D perhaps TRBD2 (6 bases). Trimming left V 4 bases short and J 3 bases short, with 18 bases between. The CDR3 runs to 16 residues. Germline CDR1 reads SGHRS; CDR2 reads YFSETQ. DNA of the CDR3: TGCGCCAGCAGCCCTTATTCGGGAGTTTGGACAGATACGCAGTATTTT. Encoded protein: CASSPYSGVWTDTQYF. Full variable domain (rest looked up from reference TRBV5-1 and TRBJ2-3): KAGVTQTPRYLIKTRGQQVTLSCSPISGHRSVSWYQQTPGQGLQFLFEYFSETQRNKGNFPGRFSGRQFSNSRSEMNVSTLELGDSALYLCASSPYSGVWTDTQYFGPGTRLTVL.

This clonotype was picked up a small number of times. The CDR3 region has the DNA TGTGCCAGCAGCGTCACGGGAGCTAGCACAGATACGCAGTATTTT. Translated, it gives CASSVTGASTDTQYF. The genes are TRBV9 and TRBJ2-3, with D possibly matching TRBD2 (6 bases). The CDR3 is made up of 15 amino acids. Germline-derived CDR1 and CDR2 are SGDLS and YYNGEE. V was shortened by 2 bases and J by 0 bases, with 10 bases between the two germline ends.

There are many counts of this clonotype. An end of the junction differs from the germline gene, which may be a read error. V usage is TRBV3-1 and J usage is TRBJ1-1; TRBD1 agrees at 7 bases. The CDR3 is 14 residues long. Germline V gives CDR1 LGHDT, CDR2 YNNKEL (reference sequence). The CDR3 region has the DNA TGTGCCAGCACCCAACAGGGGTTTTACACTGAAGCTTTCTTT. It encodes CASTQQGFYTEAFF.

This clonotype was counted between two and nine times. The chain links TRBV12-3 or TRBV12-4 to TRBJ2-3; D possibly uses TRBD1 or TRBD2 (5 bases each). V was trimmed by 5 bases and J by 8 bases, leaving 14 bases between them. This CDR3 is 13 amino acids long. This CDR3 reads CASSPGTTGTQYF. As DNA, the CDR3 is TGTGCCAGCAGTCCTGGGACCACCGGTACGCAGTATTTT.

This clonotype was recorded at least ten times. V is TRBV6-4 and J is TRBJ2-3, with 10 positions matching TRBD2. CDR1 is MRHNA and CDR2 is SNTAGT in the germline V gene. Trimming took 2 bases from V and 4 from J; bases not matched to a gene: 6. The CDR3 has 16 amino acids. The CDR3 loop reads CASSDGASGGADTQYF. The CDR3 DNA reads TGTGCCAGCAGTGACGGGGCTAGCGGGGGAGCAGATACGCAGTATTTT.

This clonotype was observed a handful of times. The gene calls are TRBV27 and TRBJ1-4, with D unresolved. The germline gives CDR1 MNHEY, CDR2 SMNVEV (reference sequence). This CDR3 comprises 13 residues. V shed 3 bases and J shed 6 bases, with 8 bases lying between them. This chain's CDR3 is CASSFVADEKLFF. CDR3 nucleotides: TGTGCCAGCAGTTTCGTCGCAGATGAAAAACTGTTTTTT.

The gene calls are TRBV10-2 and TRBJ2-3; the D gene is possibly TRBD1 (5 bases). V lost 3 bases and J 0 bases, leaving 13 bases between the germline ends. The germline CDR1 and CDR2 sequences are WSHSY and SAAADI. This CDR3 region has 16 residues. The CDR3 sequence is CASSDEGEASTDTQYF. CDR3 sequence (DNA): TGCGCCAGCAGTGATGAAGGGGAAGCTAGCACAGATACGCAGTATTTT.

The chain combines TRBV4-1 with TRBJ2-3, with 16 positions matching TRBD2. The CDR3 is 18 amino acids. Germline-derived CDR1 and CDR2 are MGHRA and YSYEKL. The V segment lost 1 base and the J segment 5 bases; nucleotides outside the gene matches: 6. DNA for the CDR3: TGCGCCAGCAGCCAAGCCCCTGGGACTAGCGGGAGGGAAGATACGCAGTATTTT. This encodes CASSQAPGTSGREDTQYF.

This clonotype was detected ten times or more. CDR3 sequence: CASSLGLGPYNEQFF. In DNA, the CDR3 is TGTGCCAGCAGCTTAGGGCTAGGGCCCTACAATGAGCAGTTCTTC. The chain couples TRBV7-3 to TRBJ2-1; D ambiguous. The germline CDR1 and CDR2 sequences are SGHTA and FQGTGA. CDR3 size: 15 residues. Trimming cost V 2 bases and J 2 bases, with 10 bases left between them.

This chain links TRBV5-6 with TRBJ2-7; TRBD1 aligns across 8 bases. CDR3 length: 13 amino acids. Germline lookup yields CDR1 SGHDT and CDR2 YYEEEE. The junction had 3 bases not matched to a gene; V was cut back by 3 bases and J by 4 bases. The CDR3 loop is CASSSRDRYEQYF. The CDR3 coding sequence is TGTGCCAGCAGCTCCCGGGACAGGTACGAGCAGTACTTC.

V gene TRBV2 combines with J gene TRBJ2-5, with TRBD2 identical over 7 bases. There are 14 residues in the CDR3. Trimming took 7 bases from V and 0 from J; bases not matched to a gene: 5. CDR1 and CDR2 (germline): SNHLY, FYNNEI. CDR3 in DNA: TGTGCCAGCAAGGTGCGGGAGTACCAAGAGACCCAGTACTTC. Translated: CASKVREYQETQYF.

There are a few counts of this clonotype. The V gene is TRBV6-2 or TRBV6-3, the J gene TRBJ2-1, with D tentatively TRBD1 or TRBD2 (7 bases each). V was clipped by 2 bases and J by 3 bases, with 11 bases between them. The CDR3 runs to 15 residues. CDR1 is MNHEY and CDR2 is SVGEGT in the germline V gene. The CDR3 reads CASSYAGGGYNEQFF. The CDR3 nucleotides are TGTGCCAGCAGTTACGCAGGGGGGGGCTACAATGAGCAGTTCTTC.

In this sample, this clonotype turned up many times. The J gene is TRBJ1-1, the V gene TRBV12-3 or TRBV12-4; tentative D call: TRBD1 (5 bases). The CDR3 covers 15 residues. V was shortened by 6 bases and J by 2 bases, with 16 bases between the two germline ends. The CDR3 sequence: CASSQLRGGNTEAFF. CDR3 nucleotide sequence: TGTGCCAGCAGCCAACTCCGGGGGGGTAACACTGAAGCTTTCTTT.

CDR3 nucleotide sequence: TGTGCCAGCAGACTTCCTCTCACCCGGCGGGAGCGGAAGGAGACCCAGTACTTC. Its translation is CASRLPLTRRERKETQYF. The rearrangement links TRBV7-6 to TRBJ2-5; TRBD2 aligns across 7 bases. This CDR3 region has 18 residues. The V segment lost 6 bases and the J segment 5 bases; nucleotides outside the gene matches: 21. In germline, CDR1 is SGHVS, CDR2 FNYEAQ.

This clonotype was seen a handful of times. This rearrangement joins TRBV7-8 to TRBJ2-1; 8 positions match TRBD1. This CDR3 has 17 residues. The trim removed 1 base at V and 2 bases at J, leaving 7 bases unmatched. Germline V gene data show CDR1 as SGHVS and CDR2 as FQNEAQ. The CDR3 sequence: CASSLGPSGGAYNEQFF. The CDR3 nucleotides are TGTGCCAGCAGCTTAGGTCCGTCAGGGGGCGCCTACAATGAGCAGTTCTTC.

This chain joins TRBV9 and TRBJ1-1, with TRBD1 as a possible D gene (6 bases). CDR1 and CDR2 from the germline V gene are SGDLS and YYNGEE. The CDR3 is 17 amino acids. Trimming shortened V by 1 base and J by 6 bases, and 22 bases separated the two germline ends. The CDR3 spells CASSVLDSTYSDPEAFF. The CDR3 nucleotides are TGTGCCAGCAGCGTATTGGACAGCACCTACTCGGACCCTGAAGCTTTCTTT.

The gene calls are TRBV2 and TRBJ1-1; no clear D. The germline V gene encodes CDR1 SNHLY and CDR2 FYNNEI. V shed 7 bases and J shed 4 bases, with 13 bases lying between them. This CDR3 has 13 residues. CDR3 in amino acids: CASTGRGLTEAFF. CDR3 sequence (DNA): TGTGCCAGCACCGGGAGAGGGCTCACTGAAGCTTTCTTT.